This T cell receptor beta chain was obtained from a study of CD8 T cells in Susac syndrome. A quantity of roughly 0.5 to 1 ug RNA underwent reverse transcription using random hexamers. TCRdb fed the immunoSEQ multiplex PCR reads into MiXCR, producing one record per CDR3 protein. The sample comprises approximately 190,000 distinct CDR3 sequences, 95% of which are singletons, and around 0.16% rests with the top ten. Trimming removed 0 bases from V and 3 bases from J, with 21 bases in between. Germline-derived CDR1 and CDR2 are MGHRA and YSYEKL. This CDR3 is built from 18 residues. Sequencing was performed on CD8+ T cells from PBMCs. The V and J genes are TRBV4-1 and TRBJ2-7, with TRBD2 as a possible D gene (6 bases). The source of this sequence is a human donor with Susac syndrome. This CDR3 reads CASSQDSAGKVGIYEQYF. Here the CDR3 DNA reads TGCGCCAGCAGCCAAGATTCGGCGGGGAAAGTGGGGATCTACGAGCAGTACTTC.